The clone carrying this T cell receptor beta chain has a count of ten or more. The CDR3 contains 16 residues. Trimming pared 0 bases from V and 7 bases from J, leaving 17 bases between. Germline CDR1 is SGHDT and CDR2 is YYEEEE. Assay used: immunoSEQ multiplex PCR; TCRdb lists only in-frame clones, some missing. The table lists 100,000 or so clones, 84% of them singletons, with around 4.5% in the top ten. This sample is part of a study of blood T cell repertoires in COVID-19. Across the whole study: The United States, Italy and Spain supplied acute and convalescent COVID-19 samples. T cells, B-cell-depleted T cells, or PBMCs provided the cDNA or gDNA that served as material.

This clonotype was obtained from a human donor in a cohort sampled during active COVID-19. The V call is TRBV5-6, the J call TRBJ1-5; possibly TRBD1 for D (6 bases). The sequenced material came from peripheral blood. The CDR3 here is CASSLAGRGGQQPQHF. The CDR3 region has the DNA TGTGCCAGCAGCTTGGCCGGCAGGGGTGGTCAACAGCCCCAGCATTTT.